This T cell receptor (beta chain) stems from a study of blood T cell repertoires in COVID-19. Whole-study context: The origin of the acute and convalescent COVID-19 samples was the United States, Italy and Spain. PBMCs, B-cell-depleted T cells, or T cells provided the cDNA or gDNA that made up the material.

Trimming took 5 bases from V and 7 from J, leaving 9 bases between them. The CDR3 runs to 13 residues. Authors' data handling: Nucleated cell counts were estimated from reference gene primer amplification. Clones were sequenced by immunoSEQ multiplex PCR, and TCRdb holds only the in-frame ones, with some missing. That table supplies the V and J calls and clone size; D and trimming were determined from the DNA. In the table there are some 70,000 clones, 65% to 90% of which are singletons. What was sequenced was peripheral blood. This clonotype was obtained from an older woman with acute or convalescent COVID-19. The chain uses TRBV12-3 or TRBV12-4 and TRBJ1-6; unclear D gene. CDR3 sequence: CASSVGGNSPLHF. The CDR3 DNA reads TGTGCCAGCAGTGTCGGAGGGAATTCACCCCTCCACTTT.